This TCR beta chain was recovered during a study of blood T cell repertoires in COVID-19. On the study more broadly: Material from acute and convalescent COVID-19 was sourced from the United States, Italy and Spain.

Followed over time, Seattle patients had been enrolled while infection was active. Source study methods: The assay estimated nucleated cells by amplifying reference gene primers. Libraries were prepared by immunoSEQ multiplex PCR; TCRdb keeps only in-frame clonotypes and omits some of them. The DNA gave D and trimming, while V, J and clone size come from that table. Of about 200,000 clones in the sample, approximately 90% were seen once. The CDR3 consists of 15 residues. V was pared by 5 bases and J by 3 bases, with 6 bases of the junction left unmatched. In germline, CDR1 is SGHTA, CDR2 FQGNSA. This sequence was found in a man aged 60 to 75 with COVID-19, enrolled during active disease. The V and J genes are TRBV7-2 and TRBJ1-2; 10 bases are shared with TRBD1. The sequencing sample was made of peripheral blood. The CDR3, as DNA: TGTGCCAGCAGCCCCCCGGGGACAGGGGACTATGGCTACACCTTC. This codes for CASSPPGTGDYGYTF.